This passage covers 6 T cell receptor beta chains from one sample sequenced in a study of T-cell memory formation after mild COVID-19. TCRdb re-derived calls from the 5' RACE reads in MiXCR, one entry per CDR3 protein. The table records around 510,000 distinct CDR3 sequences, about a fifth of them present only once. Input material: PBMCs or a T cell subset sorted from them (not recorded which). All receptors derive from an adult woman who had mild COVID-19 (a few samples of this study predate the infection). Cell type and time point are not known.

This clonotype was seen a handful of times. The chain carries TRBV2 and TRBJ1-1, with D perhaps TRBD1 (5 bases). The germline V and J ends were trimmed by 7 bases and 0 bases, with 9 bases remaining between them. The CDR3 runs 13 residues. Germline CDR1 reads SNHLY; CDR2 reads FYNNEI. This chain's CDR3 is CASTQGLNTEAFF. CDR3 nucleotide sequence: TGTGCCAGCACCCAGGGTCTGAACACTGAAGCTTTCTTT.

Only a few counts were recorded for this clonotype. The genes are TRBV19 and TRBJ2-1; a possible D gene is TRBD1 (5 bases). The CDR3 loop spans 17 amino acids. The V end lost 4 bases, the J end lost 0 bases, and 16 bases lay between the germline ends. The germline V gene encodes CDR1 LNHDA and CDR2 SQIVND (reference sequence). Here the CDR3 DNA reads TGTGCCAGTAGTAGCTTAGGGGAAGTGGGCTCCTACAATGAGCAGTTCTTC. It codes for CASSSLGEVGSYNEQFF.

V usage is TRBV6-5 and J usage is TRBJ1-1; D is ambiguous. The CDR3 sequence is 14 residues long. Trimming took off 2 bases at V and 2 bases at J, with 9 bases between the two ends. Germline V gene lookup returns CDR1 MNHEY and CDR2 SVGAGI. Here the CDR3 reads CASSYKGSNTEAFF. CDR3 coding DNA: TGTGCCAGCAGTTACAAGGGCAGTAACACTGAAGCTTTCTTT.

Only a few counts were recorded for this clonotype. This sequence joins TRBV20-1 and TRBJ1-5; no firm D call. The V and J ends lost 5 bases and 1 base respectively, with 9 bases between them. This CDR3 has 13 residues. Germline CDR1 DFQATT, CDR2 SNEGSKA (reference sequence). The CDR3 region is CSAPPGSNQPQHF. CDR3 coding DNA: TGCAGTGCTCCACCCGGGAGCAATCAGCCCCAGCATTTT.

This chain joins TRBV12-3 or TRBV12-4 and TRBJ2-1, with 10 bases that match TRBD2. This CDR3 comprises 15 residues. The J segment lost 9 bases and the V segment lost 2 bases, leaving 7 bases of the junction unmatched. The CDR3 bases are TGTGCCAGCAGTTTAAAGCGGGGGGGGTACGGTGAGCAGTTCTTC. It is translated as CASSLKRGGYGEQFF.

CDR3 nucleotide sequence: TGTGCCAGCAGTTACCGGGACAGGCATCCAGGGGATACGCAGTATTTT. Its translation is CASSYRDRHPGDTQYF. The chain carries TRBV6-5 and TRBJ2-3; 8 bases fit TRBD1. This CDR3 has 16 amino acids. The trim removed 2 bases at V and 6 bases at J, leaving 10 bases unmatched. Germline V gives CDR1 MNHEY, CDR2 SVGAGI.